This paragraph covers one T cell receptor beta chain sequence. The CDR3 has 17 residues. Germline V lookup: CDR1 MNHEY, CDR2 SVGEGT. J was trimmed by 9 bases and V by 4 bases; bases with no gene match: 18. Only in-frame clones appear in the TCRdb table, and some are missing; sequencing was by immunoSEQ multiplex PCR. The sample consists of roughly 190,000 clones, about 80% of them appearing once. This record comes from a study of blood T cell repertoires in COVID-19. Looking at the study overall: There were acute and convalescent COVID-19 samples, and they came from the United States, Italy and Spain. Sources were T cells, B-cell-depleted T cells, or PBMCs; the material itself was cDNA or gDNA.

The source is a human donor with acute or convalescent COVID-19. The donor label of this sample is uncertain. The chain has TRBV6-2 or TRBV6-3 and TRBJ2-1, with 7 bases that match TRBD2. Source material: peripheral blood. The CDR3 sequence is CASSSPGLVVKEFEQFF. The CDR3 DNA is TGTGCCAGCAGTTCCCCTGGACTAGTCGTTAAGGAGTTTGAGCAGTTCTTC.